This entry lists 2 T cell receptor beta chains sequenced from one sample in a study of blood T cell repertoires in COVID-19. Only in-frame clones appear in the TCRdb table, and some are missing; sequencing was by immunoSEQ multiplex PCR. The sample has about 32,000 clones, about 90% seen once. Sequenced: peripheral blood. The receptors were gathered from a man aged 70-80 years with active or convalescent COVID-19.

The V and J genes are TRBV28 and TRBJ1-1; D not certain. V was trimmed by 5 bases and J by 0 bases, leaving 13 bases between them. The CDR3 contains 15 residues. Germline V gene lookup returns CDR1 MDHEN and CDR2 SYDVKM. CDR3 amino acids: CASSRTRYMNTEAFF. CDR3 nucleotide sequence: TGTGCCAGCAGTCGAACCAGGTACATGAACACTGAAGCTTTCTTT.

The gene calls are TRBV9 and TRBJ1-3; D call uncertain. In germline, CDR1 is SGDLS, CDR2 YYNGEE. The CDR3 covers 14 residues. Trimming took off 0 bases at V and 1 base at J, with 5 bases between the two ends. DNA of the CDR3: TGTGCCAGCAGCGTAGCTACGTCTGGAAACACCATATATTTT. This encodes CASSVATSGNTIYF. Combining the CDR3 with reference TRBV9 and TRBJ1-3 gives the whole variable domain DSGVTQTPKHLITATGQRVTLRCSPRSGDLSVYWYQQSLDQGLQFLIQYYNGEERAKGNILERFSAQQFPDLHSELNLSSLELGDSALYFCASSVATSGNTIYFGEGSWLTVV.